A single sample gave rise to the 32 T cell receptor beta chains below, sequenced in a study of a mutant IDH1 vaccine in newly diagnosed glioma. The sample's time point: week 11, during vaccination. Alongside topical imiquimod, each dose of vaccine comprised 300 ug of mutant IDH1 20-mer peptide. The data were produced by immunoSEQ multiplex PCR, yet TCRdb's version contains in-frame clones alone and is incomplete. The repertoire includes about 36,000 clones, roughly 80% of them detected once, and about 16% sits in the top ten. Which antigens these TCRs recognize remains unknown. Specimen: peripheral blood mononuclear cells (PBMCs), collected from a glioma patient whose treatment included an IDH1 peptide vaccine. These receptors all stem from a woman aged 25-40 years with glioma. Some clones in this sample may be carry-over from other donors' samples.

This chain links TRBV25-1 with TRBJ2-1; D might be TRBD1 or TRBD2, each matching 6 bases. This CDR3 comprises 16 residues. The germline V gene has CDR1 MGHDK and CDR2 SYGVNS. The V and J ends lost 2 bases and 0 bases respectively, with 11 bases between them. The CDR3, as DNA: TGTGCCAGCAGTGAACGGACAGCGGGCTCCTACAATGAGCAGTTCTTC. This gives the protein CASSERTAGSYNEQFF.

In nucleotides, the CDR3 is TGTGCCAGCACCCGGGGGGCAGGGCCGAATGAAAAACTGTTTTTT. Translation gives CASTRGAGPNEKLFF. The chain has TRBV6-1 and TRBJ1-4, with D perhaps TRBD1 (6 bases). Germline CDR1 and CDR2: MNHNS and SASEGT. Trimming removed 7 bases from V and 5 bases from J, with 17 bases in between. This CDR3 region has 15 residues.

The chain uses TRBV19 and TRBJ1-1; D uncertain. Per the germline V gene, CDR1 is LNHDA and CDR2 is SQIVND (reference sequence). The CDR3 is made up of 15 amino acids. V shed 7 bases and J shed 1 base, with 16 bases lying between them. The CDR3 DNA follows: TGTGCCAGTACCATCCTCGCAGGTGGGAACACTGAAGCTTTCTTT. Its translation: CASTILAGGNTEAFF. Using reference TRBV19 and TRBJ1-1 for the parts outside the CDR3, the full variable domain is DGGITQSPKYLFRKEGQNVTLSCEQNLNHDAMYWYRQDPGQGLRLIYYSQIVNDFQKGDIAEGYSVSREKKESFPLTVTSAQKNPTAFYLCASTILAGGNTEAFFGQGTRLTVV.

The chain is built from TRBV18 and TRBJ1-1; D is uncertain. Germline lookup yields CDR1 KGHSH and CDR2 LQKENI. Trimming left V 5 bases short and J 4 bases short, with 14 bases between. The CDR3 totals 14 residues. Here the CDR3 reads CASSYLGPGTEAFF. The DNA of the CDR3 is TGTGCCAGCTCATATTTGGGCCCGGGCACTGAAGCTTTCTTT.

The rearrangement links TRBV10-1 to TRBJ2-7; D might be TRBD1 (5 bases). CDR3 length equals 13 residues. The V gene lost 2 bases and the J gene lost 2 bases, with 7 bases spanning the gap. Germline V gene sequence: CDR1 WNHNN, CDR2 SYGVQD (reference sequence). The CDR3 sequence is CASSEAGTYEQYF. Written as DNA, the CDR3 is TGCGCCAGCAGTGAGGCAGGGACCTACGAGCAGTACTTC.

The chain recombines TRBV7-9 with TRBJ1-1, with a tentative D call TRBD1 (5 bases). Trimming stripped 4 bases from V and 6 bases from J, with 12 bases between. The CDR3 consists of 13 residues. Germline lookup yields CDR1 SEHNR and CDR2 FQNEAQ (reference sequence). The CDR3 region is CASSSVEGPEAFF. Here the CDR3 DNA reads TGTGCCAGCAGCTCCGTGGAGGGACCTGAAGCTTTCTTT.

The V gene is TRBV11-2, the J gene TRBJ2-1; weak D call: TRBD1 (5 bases). CDR1 is SGHAT and CDR2 is FQNNGV in the germline V gene. The CDR3 is made up of 11 amino acids. Trimming cost V 5 bases and J 7 bases, with 6 bases left between them. The CDR3, as DNA: TGTGCCAGCAGCCCAGGGAATGAGCAGTTCTTC. Translated: CASSPGNEQFF.

The chain is built from TRBV6-6 and TRBJ2-5, with D unresolved. This CDR3 is 14 amino acids long. The germline V gene encodes CDR1 MNHNY and CDR2 SVGAGI (reference sequence). V lost 5 bases to trimming and J lost 3 bases, with 13 bases between them. The DNA of the CDR3 is TGTGCCAGCAGTCCACTTAGAAGGGAAGAGACCCAGTACTTC. It is translated as CASSPLRREETQYF.

The chain is built from TRBV9 and TRBJ1-1, with D uncertain. V was clipped by 3 bases and J by 0 bases, with 9 bases between them. The CDR3 runs 14 residues. The germline V gene has CDR1 SGDLS and CDR2 YYNGEE. The DNA of the CDR3 is TGTGCCAGCAGCGCCACAAGTATGAACACTGAAGCTTTCTTT. Amino acids: CASSATSMNTEAFF.

The chain recombines TRBV30 with TRBJ2-1; D is perhaps TRBD2 (5 bases). The CDR3 sequence is 14 residues long. Trimming removed 5 bases from V and 7 bases from J, with 18 bases in between. Germline assignment: CDR1 GTSNPN and CDR2 SVGIG (reference sequence). Here the CDR3 reads CAWGFGVSQNEQFF. The CDR3, as DNA: TGTGCCTGGGGATTCGGGGTTTCGCAGAATGAGCAGTTCTTC.

CDR3 DNA sequence: TGTGCCATCAGTGAGTCGGGGGACGGTGGCTATGGCTACACCTTC. Protein product: CAISESGDGGYGYTF. The rearrangement uses TRBV10-3 and TRBJ1-2; D is perhaps TRBD1 (5 bases). The CDR3 has 15 residues. V lost 0 bases and J lost 4, with 12 bases in between. Per the germline V gene, CDR1 is ENHRY and CDR2 is SYGVKD.

V is TRBV4-1 and J is TRBJ2-1; 15 bases map to TRBD2. The junction had 8 bases not matched to a gene; V was cut back by 1 base and J by 7 bases. The CDR3 contains 18 residues. CDR1 is MGHRA and CDR2 is YSYEKL in the germline V gene. The CDR3 protein is CASSQAGTSGRWRNEQFF. CDR3 nucleotide sequence: TGCGCCAGCAGCCAAGCCGGGACTAGCGGGAGGTGGAGGAATGAGCAGTTCTTC.

This clone has more than one count but fewer than ten. The chain carries TRBV2 and TRBJ1-5; D is unclear. The CDR3 spans 15 residues. V lost 7 bases and J 0 bases, leaving 13 bases between the germline ends. CDR1 and CDR2 (germline): SNHLY, FYNNEI. In DNA form, the CDR3 reads TGTGCCAGCAAGGCAGGCAGTTATAGCAATCAGCCCCAGCATTTT. It is translated as CASKAGSYSNQPQHF.

The V and J genes are TRBV14 and TRBJ1-3, with no clear D. Per the germline V gene, CDR1 is SGHDN and CDR2 is FVKESK. The CDR3 is 15 residues long. V shed 5 bases and J shed 1 base, with 12 bases lying between them. The CDR3 coding sequence is TGTGCCAGCAGCTCGACTTATTTATCTGGAAACACCATATATTTT. Its translation: CASSSTYLSGNTIYF.

The chain has TRBV5-1 and TRBJ1-2; the D is unclear. There are 15 residues in the CDR3. Trimming took 0 bases from V and 0 from J, leaving 9 bases between them. Germline V gene sequence: CDR1 SGHRS, CDR2 YFSETQ. The CDR3 DNA follows: TGCGCCAGCAGCTTGGCGGAGGTGGCTAACTATGGCTACACCTTC. Protein: CASSLAEVANYGYTF.

By share, this clone counts as medium-sized (0.01 to 0.1%). The V gene is TRBV10-3, the J gene TRBJ2-7; D uncertain. Trimming shortened V by 6 bases and J by 6 bases, and 21 bases separated the two germline ends. This CDR3 contains 15 residues. The germline V gene has CDR1 ENHRY and CDR2 SYGVKD. DNA for the CDR3: TGTGCCATCAGCCCCTCGAAGGAAACGACGGGCGAGCAGTACTTC. Translated, it gives CAISPSKETTGEQYF.

The chain uses TRBV5-6 and TRBJ1-1; D is undetermined. The CDR3 loop spans 15 amino acids. V dropped 1 base and J dropped 4 bases, with 14 bases sitting between them. Germline lookup yields CDR1 SGHDT and CDR2 YYEEEE. The CDR3 coding sequence is TGTGCCAGCAGCTTGTTCGACCGATCCGGCACTGAAGCTTTCTTT. Translating it yields CASSLFDRSGTEAFF. Looking up the rest from reference TRBV5-6 and TRBJ1-1 gives the full variable domain: DAGVTQSPTHLIKTRGQQVTLRCSPKSGHDTVSWYQQALGQGPQFIFQYYEEEERQRGNFPDRFSGHQFPNYSSELNVNALLLGDSALYLCASSLFDRSGTEAFFGQGTRLTVV.

A few counts support this clone. This rearrangement joins TRBV5-4 to TRBJ2-7, with D possibly TRBD1 on 6 matching bases. The CDR3 extends over 12 amino acids. V lost 4 bases, J lost 4 bases, and 9 bases lay in between. Germline V gene data show CDR1 as SGHNT and CDR2 as YYREEE (reference sequence). The CDR3 DNA reads TGTGCCAGCAGCGCGGACAGTTACGAGCAGTACTTC. Translation: CASSADSYEQYF.

The chain couples TRBV18 to TRBJ1-1, with a tentative D call TRBD1 (6 bases). This CDR3 is 12 amino acids long. V dropped 3 bases and J dropped 4 bases, with 6 bases sitting between them. The germline CDR1 and CDR2 sequences are KGHSH and LQKENI. Here the CDR3 reads CASSPDSTEAFF. CDR3 sequence (DNA): TGTGCCAGCTCACCGGACAGCACTGAAGCTTTCTTT.

J is TRBJ2-7 and V is TRBV30, with 12 bases matching TRBD2. Germline trimming cut 4 bases from V and 2 bases from J; bases unmatched to any gene: 3. CDR3 length: 14 residues. Germline V CDR1 and CDR2: GTSNPN, SVGIG (reference sequence). This CDR3 reads CAWNPSGRAYEQYF. The CDR3 DNA is TGTGCCTGGAATCCTAGCGGGAGGGCCTACGAGCAGTACTTC.

The chain recombines TRBV9 with TRBJ1-2; a weak D match, TRBD1 (5 bases). The V end lost 4 bases, the J end lost 4 bases, and 11 bases lay between the germline ends. CDR1 is SGDLS and CDR2 is YYNGEE in the germline V gene. The CDR3 consists of 13 residues. The CDR3 sequence: CASSLSGVYGYTF. As DNA, the CDR3 is TGTGCCAGCAGCCTCTCGGGGGTCTATGGCTACACCTTC.

The sample holds a few counts of this clone. The chain couples TRBV5-5 to TRBJ1-1; TRBD1 agrees at 9 bases. CDR1 is SGHKS and CDR2 is YYEKEE in the germline V gene (reference sequence). The CDR3 has 16 residues. V lost 5 bases, J lost 6 bases, and 14 bases stayed unmatched. The CDR3 is CASRALQQGAGAEAFF. Written as DNA, the CDR3 is TGTGCCAGCAGGGCCCTGCAACAGGGGGCGGGCGCTGAAGCTTTCTTT. The entire variable domain, with the rest obtained from reference TRBV5-5 and TRBJ1-1, is as follows: DAGVTQSPTHLIKTRGQQVTLRCSPISGHKSVSWYQQVLGQGPQFIFQYYEKEERGRGNFPDRFSARQFPNYSSELNVNALLLGDSALYLCASRALQQGAGAEAFFGQGTRLTVV.

The chain links TRBV7-9 to TRBJ2-7, with D possibly called TRBD1 or TRBD2 (5 bases each). Germline CDR1 reads SEHNR; CDR2 reads FQNEAQ (reference sequence). The CDR3 spans 13 residues. Deletions cut 0 bases from V and 6 bases from J, with 9 bases between. CDR3: CASSLAGGREQYF. In nucleotides, the CDR3 is TGTGCCAGCAGCTTAGCTGGGGGACGCGAGCAGTACTTC.

The rearrangement uses TRBV7-9 and TRBJ1-1; D perhaps matches TRBD1 (6 bases). V was pared by 1 base and J by 1 base, with 7 bases between. This CDR3 comprises 14 residues. CDR1 and CDR2 (germline): SEHNR, FQNEAQ (reference sequence). CDR3 loop: CASSLGGANTEAFF. Here the CDR3 DNA reads TGTGCCAGCAGCTTAGGGGGGGCGAACACTGAAGCTTTCTTT. Filled out from reference TRBV7-9 and TRBJ1-1, the complete variable domain reads DTGVSQNPRHKITKRGQNVTFRCDPISEHNRLYWYRQTLGQGPEFLTYFQNEAQLEKSRLLSDRFSAERPKGSFSTLEIQRTEQGDSAMYLCASSLGGANTEAFFGQGTRLTVV.

The chain recombines TRBV9 with TRBJ2-5; D is ambiguous. The CDR3 loop spans 12 amino acids. V gave up 0 bases and J gave up 7 bases, with 7 bases separating them. The germline V gene has CDR1 SGDLS and CDR2 YYNGEE. The CDR3 DNA sequence: TGTGCCAGCAGCGTAGGCACGGGGACCCAGTACTTC. Amino acid sequence: CASSVGTGTQYF.

This sequence joins TRBV7-8 and TRBJ2-7, with D possibly being TRBD2 (6 bases). The germline CDR1 and CDR2 sequences are SGHVS and FQNEAQ. The CDR3 contains 14 residues. Trimming stripped 1 base from V and 4 bases from J, with 11 bases between. The CDR3 DNA follows: TGTGCCAGCAGCTTAGTAGGGCGGGGATACGAGCAGTACTTC. It codes for CASSLVGRGYEQYF.

Here the CDR3 reads CASSETPRNTIYF. Here the CDR3 DNA reads TGCGCCAGCAGTGAAACTCCGCGAAACACCATATATTTT. V usage is TRBV10-2 and J usage is TRBJ1-3, with D unresolved. This CDR3 contains 13 residues. Germline CDR1 WSHSY, CDR2 SAAADI. The V end was cut by 3 bases, the J end by 5 bases, with 8 bases between.

The chain has TRBV15 and TRBJ2-1; D is perhaps TRBD2 (5 bases). Trimming took 4 bases from V and 10 from J, leaving 14 bases between them. The CDR3 has 13 amino acids. Per the germline V gene, CDR1 is LNHNV and CDR2 is YYDKDF (reference sequence). The CDR3, as DNA: TGTGCCACCAGCACTCAATGGGGAGACGAGCAGTTCTTC. Translated: CATSTQWGDEQFF.

This clone has just a few counts. The CDR3 DNA sequence: TGCAGCGTTGAAGCGGGGACCTACGAGCAGTACTTC. This sequence encodes CSVEAGTYEQYF. The chain has TRBV29-1 and TRBJ2-7; possible D gene TRBD2, 5 bases. Trimming removed 1 base from V and 2 bases from J, with 6 bases in between. There are 12 residues in the CDR3. The germline CDR1 and CDR2 sequences are SQVTM and ANQGSEA.

V usage is TRBV18 and J usage is TRBJ2-5; D unclear. The CDR3 contains 12 residues. Germline CDR1 reads KGHSH; CDR2 reads LQKENI. The V and J ends lost 6 bases and 0 bases respectively, with 5 bases between them. The CDR3 sequence: CASSPYQETQYF. CDR3 bases: TGTGCCAGCTCCCCGTACCAAGAGACCCAGTACTTC.

The chain has TRBV5-4 and TRBJ2-3; TRBD2 might be the D (5 bases). Deletions cut 4 bases from V and 0 bases from J, with 12 bases between. Per the germline V gene, CDR1 is SGHNT and CDR2 is YYREEE (reference sequence). CDR3 length equals 15 residues. The CDR3 sequence is CASSPAELSTDTQYF. DNA for the CDR3: TGTGCCAGCAGCCCAGCGGAGCTTAGCACAGATACGCAGTATTTT. The full variable domain, completed using reference TRBV5-4 and TRBJ2-3, is ETGVTQSPTHLIKTRGQQVTLRCSSQSGHNTVSWYQQALGQGPQFIFQYYREEENGRGNFPPRFSGLQFPNYSSELNVNALELDDSALYLCASSPAELSTDTQYFGPGTRLTVL.

The chain uses TRBV5-1 and TRBJ2-2; 9 bases align to TRBD2. V lost 2 bases to trimming and J lost 1 base; unmatched junction nucleotides: 3. Germline V CDR1 and CDR2: SGHRS, YFSETQ. CDR3 size: 16 residues. CDR3 sequence (DNA): TGCGCCAGCAGCTTTAGCGGGGGCGAGAACACCGGGGAGCTGTTTTTT. Its translation: CASSFSGGENTGELFF.